This entry describes one T cell receptor (beta chain). The antigen remains unidentified. This sample is drawn from a study of early T cells in non-severe SARS-CoV-2 infection. Study at large: Sequencing targeted bulk RNA from unsorted whole blood, leaving chains unpaired. General study points: Matching against VDJdb likely underestimated virus-specific expansions, favoring anti-spike CD8.

Researchers tagged individual cDNA molecules with unique molecular identifiers. Using its own MiXCR run on the 5' RACE reads, TCRdb lists one record per CDR3 protein. The sample holds 85,000 to 90,000 distinct CDR3 sequences, around 15% seen once. Germline CDR1 GTSNPN, CDR2 SVGIG (reference sequence). The CDR3 totals 13 residues. The V end was cut by 5 bases, the J end by 7 bases, with 15 bases between. This sequence originates from an adult who was a healthcare worker with PCR-confirmed SARS-CoV-2 infection or an uninfected control (not recorded which). This chain connects TRBV30 to TRBJ1-5; D is perhaps TRBD1 (5 bases). The sequenced material came from whole blood. CDR3 residues: CAWRGAPGQPQHF. The CDR3 bases are TGTGCCTGGCGAGGGGCCCCCGGGCAGCCCCAGCATTTT.